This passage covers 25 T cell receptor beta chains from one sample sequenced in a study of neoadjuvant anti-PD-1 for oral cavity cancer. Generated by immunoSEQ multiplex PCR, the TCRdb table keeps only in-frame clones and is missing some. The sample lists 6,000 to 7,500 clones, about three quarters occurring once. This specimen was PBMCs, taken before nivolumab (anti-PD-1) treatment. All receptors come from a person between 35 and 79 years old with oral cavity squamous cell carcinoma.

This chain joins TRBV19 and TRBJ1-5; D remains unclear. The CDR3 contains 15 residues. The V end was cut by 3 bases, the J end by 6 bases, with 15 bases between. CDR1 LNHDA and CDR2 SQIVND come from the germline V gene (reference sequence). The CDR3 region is CASSIDGALFQPQHF. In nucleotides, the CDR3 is TGTGCCAGTAGTATCGATGGTGCCTTGTTTCAGCCCCAGCATTTT. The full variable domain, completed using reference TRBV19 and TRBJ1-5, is DGGITQSPKYLFRKEGQNVTLSCEQNLNHDAMYWYRQDPGQGLRLIYYSQIVNDFQKGDIAEGYSVSREKKESFPLTVTSAQKNPTAFYLCASSIDGALFQPQHFGDGTRLSIL.

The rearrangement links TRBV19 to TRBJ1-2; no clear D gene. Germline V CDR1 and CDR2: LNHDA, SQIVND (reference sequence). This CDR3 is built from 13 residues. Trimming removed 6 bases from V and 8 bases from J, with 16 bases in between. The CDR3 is CASRPAGLGGYTF. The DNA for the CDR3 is TGTGCCAGTAGACCCGCGGGGTTGGGCGGCTACACCTTC.

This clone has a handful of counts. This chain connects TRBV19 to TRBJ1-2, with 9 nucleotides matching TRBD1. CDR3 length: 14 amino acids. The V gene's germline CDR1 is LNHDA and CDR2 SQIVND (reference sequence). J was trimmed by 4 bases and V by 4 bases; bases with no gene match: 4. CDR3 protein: CASSTGTGSYGYTF. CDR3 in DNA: TGTGCCAGTAGTACCGGGACAGGGAGCTATGGCTACACCTTC.

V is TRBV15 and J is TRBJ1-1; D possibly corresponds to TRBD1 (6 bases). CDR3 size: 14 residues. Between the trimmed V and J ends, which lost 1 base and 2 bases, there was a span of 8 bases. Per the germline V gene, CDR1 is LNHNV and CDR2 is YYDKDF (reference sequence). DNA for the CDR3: TGTGCCACCAGCAGAGTACAGGGAAACACTGAAGCTTTCTTT. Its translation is CATSRVQGNTEAFF.

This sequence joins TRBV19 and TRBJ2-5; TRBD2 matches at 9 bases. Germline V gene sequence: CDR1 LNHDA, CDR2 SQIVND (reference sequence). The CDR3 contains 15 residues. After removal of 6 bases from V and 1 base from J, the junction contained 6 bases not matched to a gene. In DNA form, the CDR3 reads TGTGCCAGTAGGGTAGCGGGGGCGTCCCAAGAGACCCAGTACTTC. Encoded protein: CASRVAGASQETQYF.

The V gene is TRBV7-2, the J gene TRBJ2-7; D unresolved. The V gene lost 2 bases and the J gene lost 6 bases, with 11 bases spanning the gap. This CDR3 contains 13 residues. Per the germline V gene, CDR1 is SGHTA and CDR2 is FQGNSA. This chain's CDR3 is CASSLNYMSEQYF. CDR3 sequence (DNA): TGTGCCAGCAGCTTAAACTACATGAGCGAGCAGTACTTC.

The CDR3 protein is CASRHKTGGETEAFF. The DNA for the CDR3 is TGTGCCAGCAGACATAAGACAGGGGGCGAGACTGAAGCTTTCTTT. The V and J genes are TRBV7-9 and TRBJ1-1; 10 positions agree with TRBD1. The ends lost 6 bases at V and 5 bases at J; junction bases unmatched: 9. Looked up from germline, CDR1 is SEHNR and CDR2 is FQNEAQ (reference sequence). The CDR3 runs 15 residues.

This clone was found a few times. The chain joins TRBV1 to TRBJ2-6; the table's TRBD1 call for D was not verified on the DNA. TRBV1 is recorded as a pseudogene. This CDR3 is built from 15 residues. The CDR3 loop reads CTSRVAQSRANVLTF. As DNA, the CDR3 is TGCACCAGCAGGGTTGCACAAAGTCGGGCCAACGTCCTGACTTTC.

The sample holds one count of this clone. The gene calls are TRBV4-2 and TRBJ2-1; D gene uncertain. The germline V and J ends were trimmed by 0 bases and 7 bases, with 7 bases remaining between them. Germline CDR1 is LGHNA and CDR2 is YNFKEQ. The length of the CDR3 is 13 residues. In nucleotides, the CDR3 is TGTGCCAGCAGCCAAGATAGATGGAATGAGCAGTTCTTC. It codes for CASSQDRWNEQFF.

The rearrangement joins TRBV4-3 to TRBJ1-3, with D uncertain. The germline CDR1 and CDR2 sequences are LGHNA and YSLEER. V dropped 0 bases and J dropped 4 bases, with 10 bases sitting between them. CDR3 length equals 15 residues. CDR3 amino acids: CASSQDRRNGNTIYF. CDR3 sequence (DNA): TGCGCCAGCAGCCAAGACAGACGAAACGGAAACACCATATATTTT.

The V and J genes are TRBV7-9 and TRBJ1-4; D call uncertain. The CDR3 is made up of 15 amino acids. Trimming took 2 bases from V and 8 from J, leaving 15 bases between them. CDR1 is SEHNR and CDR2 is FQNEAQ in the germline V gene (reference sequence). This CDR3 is CASSLSQAMGEKLFF. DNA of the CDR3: TGTGCCAGCAGCTTATCCCAGGCAATGGGGGAAAAACTGTTTTTT.

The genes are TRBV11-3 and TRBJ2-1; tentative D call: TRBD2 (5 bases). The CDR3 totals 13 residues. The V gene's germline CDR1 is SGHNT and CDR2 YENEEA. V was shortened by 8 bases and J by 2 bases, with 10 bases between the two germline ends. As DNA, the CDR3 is TGTGCCAGCGCTGCGGGCCCCTACAATGAGCAGTTCTTC. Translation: CASAAGPYNEQFF.

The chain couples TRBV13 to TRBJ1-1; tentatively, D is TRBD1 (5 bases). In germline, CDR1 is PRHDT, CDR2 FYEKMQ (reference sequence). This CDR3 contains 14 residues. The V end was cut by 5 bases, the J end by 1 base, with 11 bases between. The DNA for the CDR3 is TGTGCCAGCAGCGCCCAGACAGAGAACACTGAAGCTTTCTTT. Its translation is CASSAQTENTEAFF.

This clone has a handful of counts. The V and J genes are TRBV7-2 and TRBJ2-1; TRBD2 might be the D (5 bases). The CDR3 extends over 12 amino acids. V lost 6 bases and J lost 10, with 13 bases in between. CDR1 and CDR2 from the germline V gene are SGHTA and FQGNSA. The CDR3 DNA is TGTGCCAGCAGTTCCCCGGGAAGGGAGCAGTTCTTC. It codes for CASSSPGREQFF.

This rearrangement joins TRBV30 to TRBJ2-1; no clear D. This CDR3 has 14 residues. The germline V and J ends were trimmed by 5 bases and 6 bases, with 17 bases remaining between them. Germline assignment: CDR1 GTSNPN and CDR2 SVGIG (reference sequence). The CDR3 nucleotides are TGTGCCTGGGAGGTAGCCTCCTGGGGCAATGAGCAGTTCTTC. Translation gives CAWEVASWGNEQFF.

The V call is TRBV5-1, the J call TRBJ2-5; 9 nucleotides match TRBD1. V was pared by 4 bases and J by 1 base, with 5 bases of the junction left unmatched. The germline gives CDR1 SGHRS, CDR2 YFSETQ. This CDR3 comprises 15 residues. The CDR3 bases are TGCGCCAGCAGCCACGGGACAGGGACCCAAGAGACCCAGTACTTC. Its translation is CASSHGTGTQETQYF.

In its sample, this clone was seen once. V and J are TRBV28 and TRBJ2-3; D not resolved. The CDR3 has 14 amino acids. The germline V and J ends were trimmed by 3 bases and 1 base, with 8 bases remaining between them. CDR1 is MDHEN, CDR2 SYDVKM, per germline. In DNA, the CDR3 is TGTGCCAGCAGTTTGGGCTCGCGCACAGATACGCAGTATTTT. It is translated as CASSLGSRTDTQYF.

The CDR3 region is CASGATGGTDTQYF. In DNA, the CDR3 is TGTGCTAGTGGTGCGACAGGAGGCACAGATACGCAGTATTTT. The chain employs TRBV12-5 and TRBJ2-3, with D maybe TRBD1 (6 bases). Trimming pared 5 bases from V and 1 base from J, leaving 10 bases between. Germline values: CDR1 LGHNT, CDR2 FRNRAP. CDR3 length: 14 amino acids.

CDR3 sequence reads: CASSYATSARAFF. CDR3 DNA: TGTGCCAGCAGTTACGCGACCTCCGCTCGAGCTTTCTTT. The chain employs TRBV6-5 and TRBJ1-1; no clear D gene. V lost 2 bases, J lost 10 bases, and 14 bases lay in between. Germline CDR1 reads MNHEY; CDR2 reads SVGAGI. This CDR3 is built from 13 residues.

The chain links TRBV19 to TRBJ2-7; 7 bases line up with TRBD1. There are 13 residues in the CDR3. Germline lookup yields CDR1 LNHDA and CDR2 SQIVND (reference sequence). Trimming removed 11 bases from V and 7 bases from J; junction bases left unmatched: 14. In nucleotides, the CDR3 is TGTGCCTCCGGACAGGTCGTCACCGAGGAGCAGTACTTC. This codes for CASGQVVTEEQYF.

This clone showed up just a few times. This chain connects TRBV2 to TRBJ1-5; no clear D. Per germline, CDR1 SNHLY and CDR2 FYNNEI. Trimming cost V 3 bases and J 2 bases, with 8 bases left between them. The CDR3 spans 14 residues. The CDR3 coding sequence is TGTGCCAGCAGTGATATGAGGGGCAATCAGCCCCAGCATTTT. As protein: CASSDMRGNQPQHF.

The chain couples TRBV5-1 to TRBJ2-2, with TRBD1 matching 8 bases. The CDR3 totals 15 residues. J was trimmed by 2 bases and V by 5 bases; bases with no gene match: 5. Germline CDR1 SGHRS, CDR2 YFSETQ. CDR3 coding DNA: TGCGCCAGCAGGGGCGGACAGGGAAACACCGGGGAGCTGTTTTTT. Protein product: CASRGGQGNTGELFF. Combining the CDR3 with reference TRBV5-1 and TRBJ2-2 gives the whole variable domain KAGVTQTPRYLIKTRGQQVTLSCSPISGHRSVSWYQQTPGQGLQFLFEYFSETQRNKGNFPGRFSGRQFSNSRSEMNVSTLELGDSALYLCASRGGQGNTGELFFGEGSRLTVL.

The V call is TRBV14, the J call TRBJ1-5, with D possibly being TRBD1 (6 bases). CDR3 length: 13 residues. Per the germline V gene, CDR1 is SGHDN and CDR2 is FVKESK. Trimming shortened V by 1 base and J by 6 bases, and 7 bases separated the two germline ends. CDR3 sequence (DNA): TGTGCCAGCAGCCAAGGACAGGCTCAGCCCCAGCATTTT. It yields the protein CASSQGQAQPQHF.

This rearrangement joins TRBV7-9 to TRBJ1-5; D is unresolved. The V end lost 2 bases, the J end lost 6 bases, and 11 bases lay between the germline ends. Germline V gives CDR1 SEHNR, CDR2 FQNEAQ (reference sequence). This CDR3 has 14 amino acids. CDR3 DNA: TGTGCCAGCAGCTTAAATTTGGAGGCTCAGCCCCAGCATTTT. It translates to CASSLNLEAQPQHF.

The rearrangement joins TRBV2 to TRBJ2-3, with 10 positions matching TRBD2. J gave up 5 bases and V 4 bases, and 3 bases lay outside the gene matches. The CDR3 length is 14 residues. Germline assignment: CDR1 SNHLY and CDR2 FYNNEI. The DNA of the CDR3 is TGTGCCAGCAGTGGATCTAGCGGGGGAGATACGCAGTATTTT. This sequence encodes CASSGSSGGDTQYF.